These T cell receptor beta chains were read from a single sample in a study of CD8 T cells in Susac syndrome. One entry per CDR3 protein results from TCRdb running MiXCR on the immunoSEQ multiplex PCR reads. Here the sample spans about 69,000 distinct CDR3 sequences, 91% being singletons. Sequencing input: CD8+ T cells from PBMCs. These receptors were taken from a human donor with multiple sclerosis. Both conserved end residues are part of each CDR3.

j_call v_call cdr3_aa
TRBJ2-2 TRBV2 CASRVGKNTGELFF
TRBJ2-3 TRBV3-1 CASSQENDGLGDTQYF
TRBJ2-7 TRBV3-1 CASSPDRAVEQYF
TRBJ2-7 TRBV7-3 CASSLLGLRKSPSFTYEQYF
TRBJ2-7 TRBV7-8 CASSGGLAGGSYEQYF
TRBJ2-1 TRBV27 CASSYGTAEQFF
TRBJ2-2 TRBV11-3 CASSLRGSSTGELFF
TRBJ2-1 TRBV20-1 CSARGQGVDNEQFF
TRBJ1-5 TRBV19 CASSIWDRASQPQHF
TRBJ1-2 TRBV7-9 CASSLAGQPTYGYTF
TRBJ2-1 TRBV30 CARAGGRWYNEQFF
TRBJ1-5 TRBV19 CASSLGFQPQHF
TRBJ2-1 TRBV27 CASSLVAGNNEQFF
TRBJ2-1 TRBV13 CASSLKGRGLLNEQFF
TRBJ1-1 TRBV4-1 CASSQVGQLNTEAFF
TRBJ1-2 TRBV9 CASSVDRGWHGYTF
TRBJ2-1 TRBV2 CASGGGNEQFF
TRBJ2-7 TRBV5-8 CASSFRVPSSYEQYF
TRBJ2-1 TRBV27 CASSSGAGRPIYNEQFF
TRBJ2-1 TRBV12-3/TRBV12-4 CASSLGTISYGEQFF
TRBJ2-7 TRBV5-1 CASSWGAASSYEQYF
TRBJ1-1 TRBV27 CASSSLSGLNTEAFF
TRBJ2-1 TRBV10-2 CASTPSSAGGQFF
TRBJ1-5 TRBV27 CASSPSGAQPQHF
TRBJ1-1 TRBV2 CASIERGPTEAFF
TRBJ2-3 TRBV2 CASSDRRTDTQYF
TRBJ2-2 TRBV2 CASSDWPDQNTGELFF
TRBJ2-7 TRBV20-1 CSARLARNYEQYF
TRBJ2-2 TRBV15 CATSRTSGRETGELFF
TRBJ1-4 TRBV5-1 CASSLRSRGYSNEKLFF
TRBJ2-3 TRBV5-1 CASSLPRDLTDTQYF
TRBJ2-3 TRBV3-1 CASSQAQHHTDTQYF
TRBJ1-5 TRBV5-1 CASSPEGWQPQHF
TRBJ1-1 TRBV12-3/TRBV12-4 CASSLSRGNTEAFF
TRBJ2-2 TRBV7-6 CASSLGVGELFF
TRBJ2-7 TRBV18 CASSSLDSYYEQYF
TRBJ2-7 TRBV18 CASSPLQGAREQYF
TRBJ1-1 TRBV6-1 CASDSGLRTEAFF
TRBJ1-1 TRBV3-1 CASSQGTANTEAFF
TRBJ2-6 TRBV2 CARKQGRAGANVLTF